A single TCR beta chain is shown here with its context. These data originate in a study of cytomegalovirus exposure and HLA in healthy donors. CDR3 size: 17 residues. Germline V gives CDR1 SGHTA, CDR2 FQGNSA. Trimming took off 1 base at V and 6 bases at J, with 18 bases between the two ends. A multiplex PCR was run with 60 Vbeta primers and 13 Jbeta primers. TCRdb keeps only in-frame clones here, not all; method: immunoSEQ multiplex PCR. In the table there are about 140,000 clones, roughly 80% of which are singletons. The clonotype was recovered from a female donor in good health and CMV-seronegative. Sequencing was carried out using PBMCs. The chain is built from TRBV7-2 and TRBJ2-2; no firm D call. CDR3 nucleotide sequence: TGTGCCAGCAGCTTAGTCTCACTGAATAATTTCGCCGGGGAGCTGTTTTTT. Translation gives CASSLVSLNNFAGELFF.